The sequence of this T cell receptor (beta chain) was determined in a study of cytomegalovirus exposure and HLA in healthy donors. Findings and caveats of the study: TRBV6-2, TRBV6-3 and other indistinguishable V segments were excluded. In a later analysis, TCR association rates varied by HLA locus: DRB1 most, HLA-C fewest.

Germline CDR1 and CDR2: SGHDT and YYEEEE. This CDR3 is 11 amino acids long. The V end was cut by 4 bases, the J end by 4 bases, with 6 bases between. Although they were nominally healthy when sampled, donors likely had unrecorded immune exposures. In the PCR, 60 Vbeta and 13 Jbeta primers were used. In the original workflow: There were about 88 million unique TCR beta chains by a later count, and about 12 million of them were shared. Profiled with immunoSEQ multiplex PCR; TCRdb holds only in-frame clones, not every one. D and trimming come from the DNA, and the V and J calls and clone size come from that table. The sample yields about 55,000 clones, about four fifths seen once. A note on this clone: Its specificity is unknown.

What was sequenced was PBMCs. V gene TRBV5-6 combines with J gene TRBJ2-7; no definite D call. The TCR comes from a female donor in good health and CMV-seronegative. CDR3 loop: CASSVTYEQYF. CDR3 nucleotide sequence: TGTGCCAGCAGCGTTACATACGAGCAGTACTTC.